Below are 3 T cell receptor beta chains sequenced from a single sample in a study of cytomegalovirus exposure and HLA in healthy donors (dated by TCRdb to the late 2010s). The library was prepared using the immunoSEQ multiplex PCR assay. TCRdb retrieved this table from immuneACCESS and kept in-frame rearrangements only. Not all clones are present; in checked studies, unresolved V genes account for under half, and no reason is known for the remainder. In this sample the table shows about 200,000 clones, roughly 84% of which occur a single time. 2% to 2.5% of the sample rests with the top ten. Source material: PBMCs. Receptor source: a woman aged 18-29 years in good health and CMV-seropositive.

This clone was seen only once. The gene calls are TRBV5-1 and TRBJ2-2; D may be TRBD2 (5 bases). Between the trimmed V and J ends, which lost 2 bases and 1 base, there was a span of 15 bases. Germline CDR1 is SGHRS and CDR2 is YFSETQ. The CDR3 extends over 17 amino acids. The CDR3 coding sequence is TGCGCCAGCAGCTTACGTCTAGCATTTGGGAACACCGGGGAGCTGTTTTTT. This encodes CASSLRLAFGNTGELFF.

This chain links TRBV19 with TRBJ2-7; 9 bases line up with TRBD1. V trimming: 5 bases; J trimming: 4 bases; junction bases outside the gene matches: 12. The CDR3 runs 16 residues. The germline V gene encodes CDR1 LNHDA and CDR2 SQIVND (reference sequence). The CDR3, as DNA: TGTGCCAGTAGTTTAATGGACAGGGGCGGCAAATACGAGCAGTACTTC. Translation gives CASSLMDRGGKYEQYF.

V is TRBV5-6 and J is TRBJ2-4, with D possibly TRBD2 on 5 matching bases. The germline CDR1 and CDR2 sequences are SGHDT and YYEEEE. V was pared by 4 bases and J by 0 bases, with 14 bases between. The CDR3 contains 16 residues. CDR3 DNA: TGTGCCAGCAGCAGCCTCGGACTGTTAGCCAAAAACATTCAGTACTTC. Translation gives CASSSLGLLAKNIQYF.